This TCR beta chain appears in the sequencing data of a study of blood T cell repertoires in COVID-19. For the study at large: Samples of COVID-19 (acute and convalescent) were obtained from the United States, Italy and Spain.

The ends were cut back, 5 bases at V and 5 bases at J, with 13 bases in the middle. The CDR3 is 13 residues long. The germline CDR1 and CDR2 sequences are SGHDT and YYEEEE. Libraries were prepared by immunoSEQ multiplex PCR; TCRdb keeps only in-frame clonotypes and omits some of them. The data show some 250,000 clones, 75% to 90% seen once. The V gene is TRBV5-6, the J gene TRBJ2-5, with a weak D call TRBD2 (5 bases). The sequence was obtained from a woman aged 30 to 39 who had recovered from COVID-19. The sequenced sample was peripheral blood. This chain's CDR3 is CASRGEGRETQYF. Written as DNA, the CDR3 is TGTGCCAGCAGAGGAGAGGGTCGGGAGACCCAGTACTTC. Full variable domain (rest looked up from reference TRBV5-6 and TRBJ2-5): DAGVTQSPTHLIKTRGQQVTLRCSPKSGHDTVSWYQQALGQGPQFIFQYYEEEERQRGNFPDRFSGHQFPNYSSELNVNALLLGDSALYLCASRGEGRETQYFGPGTRLLVL.